This T cell receptor beta chain was profiled in a study of low-dose radiotherapy and immunotherapy resistance in tumors. About the study: The drug cyclophosphamide was given into a vein at 200 mg/m2 every two weeks, one day before radiation and immunotherapy.

First-strand cDNA relied on TRAV- and TRBV-specific primers spanning alpha and beta chains. The PCR that amplified TCRs ran for around 21 cycles, relying on a constant-region primer and a V-primer adapter. MiXCR was run by TCRdb on the reads, yielding one entry per CDR3 protein. Among tens of thousands of distinct CDR3 sequences listed, 15% to 20% were seen once. The sample's time point: before trial treatment. Nivolumab, ipilimumab, aspirin, low-dose cyclophosphamide and low-dose radiotherapy were all administered to the donors. CDR3 length: 15 residues. Per the germline V gene, CDR1 is DFQATT and CDR2 is SNEGSKA (reference sequence). V lost 2 bases and J 3 bases, leaving 13 bases between the germline ends. There are many counts of this clonotype.

The material was PBMCs, obtained before treatment. The chain is built from TRBV20-1 and TRBJ1-4; D is ambiguous. The source of this sequence is a male donor with prostate cancer. The CDR3 bases are TGCAGTGCTAGAAACTCGAGGGTTCCTAATGAAAAACTGTTTTTT. This gives the protein CSARNSRVPNEKLFF.